These T cell receptor beta chains were read from a single sample in a study of T cells after yellow fever vaccination. TCRdb processed the 5' RACE reads anew with MiXCR; each CDR3 protein has one entry. Of 500,000 to 700,000 distinct CDR3 sequences in the sample, less than 20% were seen once. Sequences were derived from PBMCs, sampled 15 days after the yellow fever booster vaccination. Receptors originate from a man aged 25-45 years who received the YFV17D yellow fever vaccine. CDR3s include the opening cysteine and the closing phenylalanine or tryptophan. A D gene is named only where the DNA matches it firmly. Rows may omit the clone size; those that give it use once, few, many or a size class.

J gene: TRBJ2-2
D gene: TRBD2
clone size: .
V gene: TRBV20-1
CDR3 protein: CSAIAPDGGRVGELFF
CDR3 DNA: TGCAGTGCTATCGCCCCCGATGGCGGGAGGGTCGGGGAGCTGTTTTTT

J gene: TRBJ2-3
D gene: .
clone size: .
V gene: TRBV20-1
CDR3 protein: CSARDKGQSTDTQYF
CDR3 DNA: TGCAGTGCTAGAGATAAGGGGCAGAGCACAGATACGCAGTATTTT

J gene: TRBJ2-3
D gene: TRBD2
clone size: .
V gene: TRBV15
CDR3 protein: CATSRRLAGGHDTQYF
CDR3 DNA: TGTGCCACCAGCAGGCGACTAGCGGGAGGGCACGATACGCAGTATTTT

J gene: TRBJ2-7
D gene: .
clone size: .
V gene: TRBV10-3
CDR3 protein: CAIRGTSHEQYF
CDR3 DNA: TGTGCCATCAGGGGTACCTCCCACGAGCAGTACTTC

J gene: TRBJ2-1
D gene: TRBD1
clone size: .
V gene: TRBV12-3/TRBV12-4
CDR3 protein: CASTTGGSGYEQFF
CDR3 DNA: TGTGCCAGCACCACAGGGGGCTCCGGCTATGAGCAGTTCTTC

J gene: TRBJ2-7
D gene: .
clone size: .
V gene: TRBV29-1
CDR3 protein: CSVEGPVTGSYEQYF
CDR3 DNA: TGCAGCGTTGAAGGACCGGTGACAGGCTCCTACGAGCAGTACTTC

J gene: TRBJ2-3
D gene: TRBD2
clone size: .
V gene: TRBV6-2/TRBV6-3
CDR3 protein: CASSRSGNVADTQYF
CDR3 DNA: TGTGCCAGCAGCCGTAGCGGGAACGTCGCAGATACGCAGTATTTT

J gene: TRBJ1-3
D gene: .
clone size: .
V gene: TRBV12-3/TRBV12-4
CDR3 protein: CASSLTVPGNTIYF
CDR3 DNA: TGTGCCAGCAGCCTAACGGTCCCTGGAAACACCATATATTTT

J gene: TRBJ2-3
D gene: TRBD2
clone size: few
V gene: TRBV9
CDR3 protein: CASSVSGRSHHTQYF
CDR3 DNA: TGTGCCAGCAGCGTTAGCGGGAGAAGTCATCATACGCAGTATTTT

J gene: TRBJ1-2
D gene: TRBD1
clone size: .
V gene: TRBV2
CDR3 protein: CASRAGTGNYGYTF
CDR3 DNA: TGTGCCAGCAGAGCCGGGACAGGGAACTATGGCTACACCTTC

J gene: TRBJ2-3
D gene: .
clone size: many
V gene: TRBV29-1
CDR3 protein: CSVGGRSTDTQYF
CDR3 DNA: TGCAGCGTTGGGGGCAGAAGCACAGATACGCAGTATTTT

J gene: TRBJ2-3
D gene: .
clone size: .
V gene: TRBV29-1
CDR3 protein: CSVRPRPSTDTQYF
CDR3 DNA: TGCAGCGTTCGCCCGAGACCTAGCACAGATACGCAGTATTTT

J gene: TRBJ1-2
D gene: .
clone size: few
V gene: TRBV12-5
CDR3 protein: CASGLLSESSRYTF
CDR3 DNA: TGTGCTAGTGGTTTGCTTAGCGAAAGCTCTCGCTACACCTTC

J gene: TRBJ1-4
D gene: .
clone size: .
V gene: TRBV7-9
CDR3 protein: CASSLIERNEKLFF
CDR3 DNA: TGTGCCAGCAGCTTGATCGAGAGGAATGAAAAACTGTTTTTT

J gene: TRBJ2-5
D gene: TRBD1
clone size: few
V gene: TRBV5-4
CDR3 protein: CASSLDRGLKETQYF
CDR3 DNA: TGTGCCAGCAGCTTGGACAGGGGGCTCAAGGAGACCCAGTACTTC

J gene: TRBJ2-5
D gene: TRBD1
clone size: .
V gene: TRBV7-6
CDR3 protein: CASSPGGWVETQYF
CDR3 DNA: TGTGCCAGCAGCCCAGGGGGCTGGGTAGAGACCCAGTACTTC

J gene: TRBJ2-1
D gene: .
clone size: few
V gene: TRBV7-2
CDR3 protein: CASSLGPDNEQFF
CDR3 DNA: TGTGCCAGCAGCTTAGGCCCGGACAATGAGCAGTTCTTC

J gene: TRBJ2-7
D gene: .
clone size: .
V gene: TRBV7-9
CDR3 protein: CASSFFLHREYEQYF
CDR3 DNA: TGTGCCAGCAGCTTTTTTCTACACAGAGAGTACGAGCAGTACTTC

J gene: TRBJ1-1
D gene: .
clone size: .
V gene: TRBV12-3/TRBV12-4
CDR3 protein: CASRGLTEAFF
CDR3 DNA: TGTGCCAGCAGGGGGTTGACTGAAGCTTTCTTT

J gene: TRBJ2-7
D gene: .
clone size: few
V gene: TRBV7-9
CDR3 protein: CASSPRLAPGNYEQYF
CDR3 DNA: TGTGCCAGCAGCCCTCGACTGGCGCCTGGGAATTACGAGCAGTACTTC

J gene: TRBJ2-7
D gene: TRBD2
clone size: few
V gene: TRBV13
CDR3 protein: CASSSSGSSHEQYF
CDR3 DNA: TGTGCCAGCAGTTCTAGCGGGAGTTCCCACGAGCAGTACTTC

J gene: TRBJ2-1
D gene: TRBD2
clone size: .
V gene: TRBV11-2
CDR3 protein: CASSLTPSGAYNEQFF
CDR3 DNA: TGTGCCAGCAGTCTTACGCCTAGCGGGGCTTACAATGAGCAGTTCTTC

J gene: TRBJ2-7
D gene: .
clone size: .
V gene: TRBV20-1
CDR3 protein: CSARFQQGTYEQYF
CDR3 DNA: TGCAGTGCTAGGTTTCAACAGGGAACTTACGAGCAGTACTTC

J gene: TRBJ2-1
D gene: TRBD1
clone size: few
V gene: TRBV10-3
CDR3 protein: CAITSGTAYNEQFF
CDR3 DNA: TGTGCCATCACCTCCGGGACAGCTTACAATGAGCAGTTCTTC

J gene: TRBJ1-1
D gene: TRBD1
clone size: few
V gene: TRBV5-1
CDR3 protein: CASSSGTGSTEAFF
CDR3 DNA: TGCGCCAGCAGCTCCGGGACAGGGAGTACTGAAGCTTTCTTT

J gene: TRBJ2-1
D gene: TRBD2
clone size: few
V gene: TRBV12-3/TRBV12-4
CDR3 protein: CASSPGLGYVNEQFF
CDR3 DNA: TGTGCCAGCAGTCCGGGACTAGGGTATGTGAATGAGCAGTTCTTC

J gene: TRBJ2-3
D gene: .
clone size: few
V gene: TRBV7-2
CDR3 protein: CASGSRDTQYF
CDR3 DNA: TGTGCCAGCGGTTCTCGAGATACGCAGTATTTT

J gene: TRBJ2-5
D gene: .
clone size: .
V gene: TRBV6-7
CDR3 protein: CASSYPSAPPAIQETQYF
CDR3 DNA: TGTGCCAGCAGTTACCCCTCGGCCCCCCCCGCGATACAAGAGACCCAGTACTTC

J gene: TRBJ2-1
D gene: .
clone size: .
V gene: TRBV5-4
CDR3 protein: CASGLYRDNEQFF
CDR3 DNA: TGTGCCAGCGGCTTGTATCGGGACAATGAGCAGTTCTTC

J gene: TRBJ1-1
D gene: .
clone size: few
V gene: TRBV6-1
CDR3 protein: CASSEGGSGSDTEAFF
CDR3 DNA: TGTGCCAGCAGTGAAGGGGGGTCCGGCTCTGACACTGAAGCTTTCTTT

J gene: TRBJ1-2
D gene: .
clone size: .
V gene: TRBV29-1
CDR3 protein: CSVERGAGYTF
CDR3 DNA: TGCAGCGTTGAGCGGGGGGCGGGCTACACCTTC

J gene: TRBJ2-3
D gene: TRBD2
clone size: few
V gene: TRBV29-1
CDR3 protein: CSVDLSGNTQYF
CDR3 DNA: TGCAGCGTTGATCTTAGCGGGAATACGCAGTATTTT

J gene: TRBJ2-7
D gene: .
clone size: .
V gene: TRBV12-3/TRBV12-4
CDR3 protein: CASSSGRLYEQYF
CDR3 DNA: TGTGCCAGCAGTTCCGGCCGGCTTTACGAGCAGTACTTC

J gene: TRBJ2-4
D gene: .
clone size: .
V gene: TRBV11-2
CDR3 protein: CASSPTYPPEKAKNIQYF
CDR3 DNA: TGTGCCAGCAGCCCCACCTACCCTCCCGAGAAGGCCAAAAACATTCAGTACTTC

J gene: TRBJ2-5
D gene: .
clone size: .
V gene: TRBV6-5
CDR3 protein: CASSSLAEETQYF
CDR3 DNA: TGTGCCAGCAGTTCCCTAGCAGAAGAGACCCAGTACTTC

J gene: TRBJ2-7
D gene: .
clone size: .
V gene: TRBV20-1
CDR3 protein: CSARGRGLGEQYF
CDR3 DNA: TGCAGTGCTAGAGGGCGGGGGCTCGGCGAGCAGTACTTC

J gene: TRBJ2-2
D gene: .
clone size: .
V gene: TRBV5-1
CDR3 protein: CASSLTDSGELFF
CDR3 DNA: TGCGCCAGCAGCTTGACAGATTCCGGGGAGCTGTTTTTT

J gene: TRBJ1-1
D gene: TRBD1
clone size: few
V gene: TRBV7-2
CDR3 protein: CASSLTGAQAEAFF
CDR3 DNA: TGTGCCAGCAGCTTGACAGGGGCCCAGGCTGAAGCTTTCTTT

J gene: TRBJ1-1
D gene: .
clone size: .
V gene: TRBV12-3/TRBV12-4
CDR3 protein: CASRREANTEAFF
CDR3 DNA: TGTGCCAGCAGGAGGGAGGCGAACACTGAAGCTTTCTTT

J gene: TRBJ2-2
D gene: .
clone size: few
V gene: TRBV9
CDR3 protein: CASSVATDGELFF
CDR3 DNA: TGTGCCAGCAGCGTAGCTACGGACGGGGAGCTGTTTTTT

J gene: TRBJ2-1
D gene: .
clone size: .
V gene: TRBV12-3/TRBV12-4
CDR3 protein: CASSFSQTSYNEQFF
CDR3 DNA: TGTGCCAGCAGTTTTTCACAGACCTCCTACAATGAGCAGTTCTTC

J gene: TRBJ2-2
D gene: .
clone size: few
V gene: TRBV20-1
CDR3 protein: CSARIRGTGELFF
CDR3 DNA: TGCAGTGCTAGAATCAGAGGGACCGGGGAGCTGTTTTTT

J gene: TRBJ2-2
D gene: .
clone size: .
V gene: TRBV5-1
CDR3 protein: CASSWGESNTGELFF
CDR3 DNA: TGCGCCAGCAGCTGGGGGGAGTCGAACACCGGGGAGCTGTTTTTT

J gene: TRBJ1-2
D gene: .
clone size: .
V gene: TRBV20-1
CDR3 protein: CSARGGGASGYTF
CDR3 DNA: TGCAGTGCTAGGGGAGGGGGGGCGAGTGGCTACACCTTC

J gene: TRBJ2-1
D gene: TRBD2
clone size: .
V gene: TRBV10-2
CDR3 protein: CASNLLAGGFHEQFF
CDR3 DNA: TGCGCCAGCAATTTACTAGCGGGAGGTTTCCATGAGCAGTTCTTC

J gene: TRBJ2-7
D gene: TRBD1
clone size: few
V gene: TRBV28
CDR3 protein: CASSFPGGWTYEQYF
CDR3 DNA: TGTGCCAGCAGTTTTCCAGGGGGCTGGACCTACGAGCAGTACTTC

J gene: TRBJ1-3
D gene: TRBD1
clone size: .
V gene: TRBV6-1
CDR3 protein: CASSRDRGANTIYF
CDR3 DNA: TGTGCCAGCAGTCGGGACAGGGGTGCCAACACCATATATTTT

J gene: TRBJ2-2
D gene: .
clone size: few
V gene: TRBV6-1
CDR3 protein: CASSKGLLNTGELFF
CDR3 DNA: TGTGCCAGCAGTAAGGGACTTCTGAACACCGGGGAGCTGTTTTTT

J gene: TRBJ2-7
D gene: .
clone size: .
V gene: TRBV7-9
CDR3 protein: CASSFLSGLTYEQYF
CDR3 DNA: TGTGCCAGCAGCTTCCTTAGCGGCCTTACCTACGAGCAGTACTTC

J gene: TRBJ1-1
D gene: .
clone size: .
V gene: TRBV6-2/TRBV6-3
CDR3 protein: CASSYSWDEMNTEAFF
CDR3 DNA: TGTGCCAGCAGTTACTCTTGGGACGAAATGAACACTGAAGCTTTCTTT

J gene: TRBJ1-5
D gene: .
clone size: many
V gene: TRBV11-2
CDR3 protein: CASSDGQFNQPQHF
CDR3 DNA: TGTGCCAGCAGCGACGGACAATTCAATCAGCCCCAGCATTTT

J gene: TRBJ1-5
D gene: .
clone size: few
V gene: TRBV12-3/TRBV12-4
CDR3 protein: CASSLGGGGNQPQHF
CDR3 DNA: TGTGCCAGCAGTTTAGGGGGAGGGGGCAATCAGCCCCAGCATTTT

J gene: TRBJ2-2
D gene: .
clone size: few
V gene: TRBV11-2
CDR3 protein: CASSENLNTGELFF
CDR3 DNA: TGTGCCAGCAGCGAAAACTTGAACACCGGGGAGCTGTTTTTT